What follows are 27 T cell receptor beta chains derived from one specimen sequenced in a study of T cells after yellow fever vaccination. TCRdb re-called the 5' RACE reads with MiXCR, one entry per CDR3 protein. This table holds approximately 600,000 distinct CDR3 sequences, roughly 12% found once. The sequenced sample was PBMCs, obtained on the day of the yellow fever booster vaccination. The receptor source for this set is a man aged 25-45 years who received the YFV17D yellow fever vaccine.

This clonotype was observed a few times. This sequence joins TRBV10-3 and TRBJ1-2; no reliable D call. The CDR3 runs 14 residues. Germline V CDR1 and CDR2: ENHRY, SYGVKD. The ends were cut back, 3 bases at V and 4 bases at J, with 12 bases in the middle. CDR3: CAISDMLQAYGYTF. In DNA form, the CDR3 reads TGTGCCATCAGTGATATGCTCCAGGCCTATGGCTACACCTTC.

This clonotype appeared many times. The J gene is TRBJ2-3, the V gene TRBV12-3 or TRBV12-4, with 16 bases matching TRBD2. This CDR3 has 17 amino acids. Trimming took 6 bases from V and 5 from J; bases not matched to a gene: 8. CDR3 sequence (DNA): TGTGCCAGCAGACCCGGGACTAGCGGGAGGGCTTTAGATACGCAGTATTTT. Encoded protein: CASRPGTSGRALDTQYF.

V is TRBV29-1 and J is TRBJ2-6, with D perhaps being TRBD1 or TRBD2 (5 bases each). Trimming stripped 4 bases from V and 1 base from J, with 8 bases between. Germline V gives CDR1 SQVTM, CDR2 ANQGSEA. The CDR3 is made up of 14 amino acids. CDR3 sequence reads: CSVGGVSGANVLTF. The DNA for the CDR3 is TGCAGCGTTGGAGGGGTATCTGGGGCCAACGTCCTGACTTTC.

This clonotype was seen ten or more times. The genes are TRBV7-9 and TRBJ2-7; no clear D gene. CDR1 is SEHNR and CDR2 is FQNEAQ in the germline V gene (reference sequence). Trimming removed 5 bases at V and 9 bases at J, with 17 bases between. The CDR3 has 13 residues. The CDR3 region is CASSPSGADRQYF. DNA for the CDR3: TGTGCCAGCAGCCCGTCGGGTGCAGACCGGCAGTACTTC.

The sample holds a few counts of this clonotype. CDR3 in DNA: TGCAGCGTTCACAGGGGTGAAAAACTGTTTTTT. This codes for CSVHRGEKLFF. The chain joins TRBV29-1 to TRBJ1-4; 7 bases map to TRBD1. The CDR3 sequence is 11 residues long. J was trimmed by 7 bases and V by 5 bases; bases with no gene match: 1. From germline, CDR1 is SQVTM and CDR2 ANQGSEA.

This clonotype came up a few times. The rearrangement uses TRBV7-2 and TRBJ2-1, with no clear D. CDR1 and CDR2 from the germline V gene are SGHTA and FQGNSA. The CDR3 is 14 residues long. V lost 3 bases, J lost 2 bases, and 8 bases lay in between. CDR3 region: CASSFVGTYNEQFF. In DNA, the CDR3 is TGTGCCAGCAGCTTCGTGGGGACCTACAATGAGCAGTTCTTC.

In its sample, this clonotype was seen a few times. V and J are TRBV28 and TRBJ2-5; tentative D call: TRBD2 (5 bases). Per germline, CDR1 MDHEN and CDR2 SYDVKM. The germline V and J ends were trimmed by 4 bases and 1 base, with 13 bases remaining between them. The CDR3 runs to 15 residues. The CDR3 sequence is CASSSPTSSQETQYF. The DNA of the CDR3 is TGTGCCAGCAGTTCGCCAACTAGTAGCCAAGAGACCCAGTACTTC.

This clonotype was detected only a few times. This rearrangement joins TRBV10-3 to TRBJ2-7; 9 positions agree with TRBD1. This CDR3 has 13 amino acids. V gave up 8 bases and J gave up 6 bases; unmatched junction bases: 8. Germline assignment: CDR1 ENHRY and CDR2 SYGVKD. The CDR3 loop is CAISGQGEGEQYF. Here the CDR3 DNA reads TGTGCCATCTCGGGACAGGGAGAAGGCGAGCAGTACTTC.

The chain links TRBV6-2 or TRBV6-3 to TRBJ2-3; TRBD2 might be the D (6 bases). The germline V and J ends were trimmed by 6 bases and 6 bases, with 13 bases remaining between them. Germline loops: CDR1 MNHEY, CDR2 SVGEGT. The CDR3 runs to 13 residues. The CDR3 DNA is TGTGCCAGCAGATCGGGAGTCTGGGATACGCAGTATTTT. As protein: CASRSGVWDTQYF.

This clonotype was detected only a few times. The gene calls are TRBV5-1 and TRBJ2-1; D ambiguous. Germline CDR1 reads SGHRS; CDR2 reads YFSETQ. The CDR3 spans 11 residues. Trimming shortened V by 3 bases and J by 12 bases, and 10 bases separated the two germline ends. The CDR3 DNA sequence: TGCGCCAGCAGCTCCGAGATTGGGCAGTTCTTC. Amino acid sequence: CASSSEIGQFF.

This clonotype was counted between two and nine times. The rearrangement links TRBV28 to TRBJ2-1; the D gene is possibly TRBD2 (6 bases). V was shortened by 2 bases and J by 11 bases, with 13 bases between the two germline ends. This CDR3 region has 13 residues. Germline loops: CDR1 MDHEN, CDR2 SYDVKM. CDR3 DNA sequence: TGTGCCAGCAGTTTAGAGTGGGGGACTCAGCAGTTCTTC. Amino acid sequence: CASSLEWGTQQFF. The full variable domain, completed using reference TRBV28 and TRBJ2-1, is DVKVTQSSRYLVKRTGEKVFLECVQDMDHENMFWYRQDPGLGLRLIYFSYDVKMKEKGDIPEGYSVSREKKERFSLILESASTNQTSMYLCASSLEWGTQQFFGPGTRLTVL.

The genes are TRBV29-1 and TRBJ2-1, with 7 bases fitting TRBD2. Trimming at V came to 4 bases and at J to 5 bases, leaving 5 bases not matched to a gene. CDR3 length: 13 residues. Germline CDR1 and CDR2: SQVTM and ANQGSEA. The CDR3 reads CSVGGRANNEQFF. As DNA, the CDR3 is TGCAGCGTTGGAGGGAGGGCGAACAATGAGCAGTTCTTC.

The sample holds a few counts of this clonotype. The gene calls are TRBV20-1 and TRBJ1-2, with 9 bases that match TRBD1. The junction had 4 bases not matched to a gene; V was cut back by 5 bases and J by 6 bases. Germline V gives CDR1 DFQATT, CDR2 SNEGSKA (reference sequence). The CDR3 loop spans 12 amino acids. The DNA for the CDR3 is TGCAGTGCTGTGGGACAGGGACATGGCTACACCTTC. Translation gives CSAVGQGHGYTF.

This clonotype has just a few counts. V and J are TRBV27 and TRBJ2-5; 8 bases fit TRBD1. J lost 5 bases, V lost 3 bases, and 5 bases had no gene match. Germline V gives CDR1 MNHEY, CDR2 SMNVEV (reference sequence). There are 14 residues in the CDR3. CDR3 DNA: TGTGCCAGCAGTTTGCAGGGGGCGAAGGAGACCCAGTACTTC. Its translation: CASSLQGAKETQYF.

This clonotype was seen ten or more times. The chain is built from TRBV2 and TRBJ1-5; 8 nucleotides align to TRBD1. The CDR3 consists of 13 residues. The V and J ends lost 1 base and 11 bases, in that order; junction bases with no gene match: 4. Germline V gene data show CDR1 as SNHLY and CDR2 as FYNNEI. The CDR3 nucleotides are TGTGCCAGCAGTGAAGGGACAGGGATTGCCCAGCATTTT. This codes for CASSEGTGIAQHF.

The chain employs TRBV30 and TRBJ2-1; 11 nucleotides match TRBD2. The CDR3 has 14 amino acids. The germline gives CDR1 GTSNPN, CDR2 SVGIG (reference sequence). Unmatched junction bases numbered 10, after V lost 5 bases and J lost 10 bases. CDR3 sequence reads: CAWDYSGRANEQFF. CDR3 nucleotides: TGTGCCTGGGATTATAGCGGGAGGGCCAACGAGCAGTTCTTC.

In this sample, this clonotype turned up a few times. The chain links TRBV6-1 to TRBJ2-5; 12 bases align to TRBD2. This CDR3 spans 16 amino acids. After removal of 6 bases from V and 5 bases from J, the junction contained 10 bases not matched to a gene. Germline CDR1 and CDR2: MNHNS and SASEGT. CDR3 loop: CASRSGTSGWGETQYF. CDR3 sequence (DNA): TGTGCCAGCAGGTCCGGGACTAGCGGGTGGGGGGAGACCCAGTACTTC.

In its sample, this clonotype was seen many times. The V and J genes are TRBV21-1 and TRBJ2-2; the listed D gene, TRBD1, was not tested against the DNA. TRBV21-1 is listed as a pseudogene. CDR3 length: 15 amino acids. The CDR3: CASSPSQGNTGELFF. The CDR3 coding sequence is TGTGCCAGCAGTCCAAGCCAGGGGAACACCGGGGAGCTGTTTTTT.

This clonotype turned up a few times. The chain has TRBV19 and TRBJ2-1, with 9 bases lining up with TRBD1. V was pared by 10 bases and J by 4 bases, with 14 bases of the junction left unmatched. There are 16 residues in the CDR3. Germline assignment: CDR1 LNHDA and CDR2 SQIVND (reference sequence). The CDR3 region is CATSPLRGQGYNEQFF. As DNA, the CDR3 is TGTGCCACTTCACCGCTCCGTGGACAGGGGTACAATGAGCAGTTCTTC.

This clonotype was seen a handful of times. The DNA of the CDR3 is TGCGCCAGCAGCCAAGATGTTCCGCCTGACTCTGGAAACACCATATATTTT. Its translation: CASSQDVPPDSGNTIYF. The chain is built from TRBV4-3 and TRBJ1-3; D call uncertain. Germline V gives CDR1 LGHNA, CDR2 YSLEER. This CDR3 comprises 17 residues. Trimming stripped 0 bases from V and 0 bases from J, with 12 bases between.

Only a few counts were recorded for this clonotype. The rearrangement links TRBV29-1 to TRBJ2-5; D may be TRBD1 (6 bases). V lost 7 bases, J lost 3 bases, and 15 bases lay in between. There are 13 residues in the CDR3. The germline CDR1 and CDR2 sequences are SQVTM and ANQGSEA. CDR3: CSAKDRLKETQYF. DNA for the CDR3: TGCAGCGCTAAGGACAGATTGAAAGAGACCCAGTACTTC.

The CDR3 sequence: CASSQRGGSVRSYEQYF. In DNA, the CDR3 is TGTGCCAGCAGCCAAAGAGGAGGGTCTGTTAGGTCCTACGAGCAGTACTTC. The chain has TRBV7-2 and TRBJ2-7, with D perhaps TRBD2 (6 bases). Trimming removed 5 bases at V and 1 base at J, with 21 bases between. The CDR3 runs 17 residues. Germline CDR1 and CDR2: SGHTA and FQGNSA. The full variable domain, rest sourced from reference TRBV7-2 and TRBJ2-7, is GAGVSQSPSNKVTEKGKDVELRCDPISGHTALYWYRQSLGQGLEFLIYFQGNSAPDKSGLPSDRFSAERTGGSVSTLTIQRTQQEDSAVYLCASSQRGGSVRSYEQYFGPGTRLTVT.

This chain uses TRBV12-3 or TRBV12-4 with TRBJ2-5; D may be TRBD1 (5 bases). This CDR3 is built from 15 residues. Between the trimmed V and J ends, which lost 5 bases and 4 bases, there was a span of 17 bases. The CDR3 DNA follows: TGTGCCAGCAGTCGCTTGGACATCAGAGGAGAGACCCAGTACTTC. Its protein is CASSRLDIRGETQYF.

The chain uses TRBV12-3 or TRBV12-4 and TRBJ2-5; TRBD2 is a possible D gene (5 bases). The germline V and J ends were trimmed by 7 bases and 2 bases, with 11 bases remaining between them. The CDR3 spans 13 residues. This CDR3 is CASTGERQETQYF. The DNA of the CDR3 is TGTGCCAGCACTGGGGAGCGGCAAGAGACCCAGTACTTC.

This clonotype has at least ten counts. This rearrangement joins TRBV2 to TRBJ2-3; tentative D call: TRBD1 (7 bases). CDR1 and CDR2 from the germline V gene are SNHLY and FYNNEI. The V end was cut by 2 bases, the J end by 9 bases, with 9 bases between. The CDR3 contains 12 residues. The CDR3 protein is CASSESGGTQYF. The DNA for the CDR3 is TGTGCCAGCAGTGAATCAGGGGGGACGCAGTATTTT.

This chain links TRBV20-1 with TRBJ2-7; 12 nucleotides match TRBD2. The V and J ends lost 5 bases and 1 base, in that order; junction bases with no gene match: 15. The germline V gene has CDR1 DFQATT and CDR2 SNEGSKA (reference sequence). This CDR3 comprises 18 residues. CDR3 nucleotide sequence: TGCAGTGCTCTCCGGACTAGCGGGAAAATCGGATGGTCCTACGAGCAGTACTTC. Translation: CSALRTSGKIGWSYEQYF.

Regarding this clonotype: A much larger clone lies a single base off, so this may be a read error. The CDR3 DNA sequence: TGTGCCACCAGTGATTTCGGCCAGGCAGATACGCTGTATTTT. Its translation: CATSDFGQADTLYF. V gene TRBV24-1 combines with J gene TRBJ2-3; D is undetermined. The CDR3 runs 14 residues. Germline V gene lookup returns CDR1 KGHDR and CDR2 SFDVKD.